This T cell receptor beta chain originates from a study of T cell responses to AZD1222 COVID-19 vaccine. The analysis combined second doses at about 4 or about 12 weeks. Germline values: CDR1 MNHEY, CDR2 SVGAGI. The CDR3 has 13 residues. V was pared by 7 bases and J by 4 bases, with 4 bases of the junction left unmatched. Method: immunoSEQ multiplex PCR; TCRdb's copy keeps in-frame clones and lacks some. The sample lists around 270,000 clones, approximately 94% occurring once. This TCR was sampled from an adult who received the AZD1222 COVID-19 vaccine. This specimen was peripheral blood, taken 28 days after the second AZD1222 dose. V and J are TRBV6-5 and TRBJ1-5; 7 positions agree with TRBD1. DNA of the CDR3: TGTGCCAGCAAACTGACAGGGAATCAGCCCCAGCATTTT. Protein product: CASKLTGNQPQHF.